The text below deals with one TCR beta chain. Its target is not known. Germline CDR1 and CDR2: SGHDN and FVKESK. This CDR3 region has 15 residues. Trimming removed 5 bases at V and 2 bases at J, with 16 bases between. Genomic DNA from each subset was divided evenly over several immunoSEQ plates. Sequencing was performed with immunoSEQ multiplex PCR; in TCRdb, only in-frame clones are kept and a portion is missing. The table lists millions of clones, approximately 93% of them singletons. The data were obtained in a study of shared clonotypes between healthy human individuals. Donors, healthy HIV-negative adults, lacked recent acute infections or vaccinations. Study outcomes and limitations: Generation probabilities were higher for clonotypes shared across all four sorted-subset donors than for unshared ones.

The sequencing input was naive CD4+ T cells from PBMCs. The subset: CD45RA+ positively selected. The clonotype originates from a man younger than 30 in good health. Some clones in this sample may be carry-over from other donors' samples. This sequence joins TRBV14 and TRBJ2-7, with a possible D match to TRBD2 (6 bases). CDR3 nucleotides: TGTGCCAGCAGCTCTTACCGGGACTTCGCCTACGAGCAGTACTTC. Translation: CASSSYRDFAYEQYF.